There are a few counts of the clone carrying this TCR beta chain. Its antigen is as yet unknown. This entry comes from a study of T cell repertoires in cytomegalovirus infection. Looking at the study overall: The public TCR beta signatures pointed to both CMV infection and matching HLA type.

In TCRdb, the reads were re-called with MiXCR into one record per CDR3 protein. The table has about 440,000 distinct CDR3 sequences, 30% to 40% seen once. Germline CDR1 MNHEY, CDR2 SVGEGT. CDR3 length: 16 amino acids. Trimming removed 2 bases from V and 0 bases from J, with 13 bases in between. Whole-study results and caveats: Adding up the frequency of public TCR beta families identified people who carried CMV plus the relevant HLA. Predominance within the ex vivo response was attributable to HLA-C-restricted CMV-specific TCR beta clonotypes.

The receptor comes from a human donor in good health (CMV status not recorded). Some clones in this sample may be carry-over from other donors' samples. This chain links TRBV6-2 or TRBV6-3 with TRBJ1-1; no firm D call. The sample was PBMCs. CDR3 sequence reads: CASSYHIGQMNTEAFF. CDR3 bases: TGTGCCAGCAGTTACCACATTGGGCAGATGAACACTGAAGCTTTCTTT.